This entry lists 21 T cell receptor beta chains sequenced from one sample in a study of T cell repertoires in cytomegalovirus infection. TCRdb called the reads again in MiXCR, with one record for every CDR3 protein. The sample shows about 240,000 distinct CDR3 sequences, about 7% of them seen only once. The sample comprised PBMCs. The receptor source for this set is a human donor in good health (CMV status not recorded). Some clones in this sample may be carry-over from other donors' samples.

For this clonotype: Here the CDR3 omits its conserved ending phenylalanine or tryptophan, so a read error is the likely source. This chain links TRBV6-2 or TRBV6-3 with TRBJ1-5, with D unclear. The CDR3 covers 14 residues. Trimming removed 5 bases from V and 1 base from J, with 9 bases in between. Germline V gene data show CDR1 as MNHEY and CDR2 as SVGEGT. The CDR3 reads CASSRQPSNQPQHL. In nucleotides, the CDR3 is TGTGCCAGCAGTCGACAACCGAGCAATCAGCCCCAGCATCTT.

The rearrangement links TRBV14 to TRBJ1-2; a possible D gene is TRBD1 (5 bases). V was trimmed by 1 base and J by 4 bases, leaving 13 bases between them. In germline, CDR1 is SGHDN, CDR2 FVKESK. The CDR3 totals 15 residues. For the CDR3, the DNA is TGTGCCAGCAGCCAAGCTCGCCAGGGAATCTATGGCTACACCTTC. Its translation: CASSQARQGIYGYTF.

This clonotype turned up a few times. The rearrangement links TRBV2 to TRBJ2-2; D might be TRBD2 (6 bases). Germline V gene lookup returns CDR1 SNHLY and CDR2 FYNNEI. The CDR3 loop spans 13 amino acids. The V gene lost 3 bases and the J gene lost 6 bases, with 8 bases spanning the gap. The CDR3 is CASSEGGPGELFF. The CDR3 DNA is TGTGCCAGCAGTGAGGGGGGACCCGGGGAGCTGTTTTTT.

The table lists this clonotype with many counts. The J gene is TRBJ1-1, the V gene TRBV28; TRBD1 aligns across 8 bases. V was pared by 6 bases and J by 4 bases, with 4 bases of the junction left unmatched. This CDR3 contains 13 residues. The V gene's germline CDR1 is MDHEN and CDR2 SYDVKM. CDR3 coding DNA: TGTGCCAGCAGGACTACAGGGGGCACTGAAGCTTTCTTT. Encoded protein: CASRTTGGTEAFF.

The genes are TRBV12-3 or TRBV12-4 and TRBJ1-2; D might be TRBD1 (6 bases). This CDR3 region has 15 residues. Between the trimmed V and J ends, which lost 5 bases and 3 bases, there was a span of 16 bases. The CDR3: CASSNAGALDYGYTF. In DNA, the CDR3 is TGTGCCAGCAGTAACGCAGGGGCCCTGGACTATGGCTACACCTTC.

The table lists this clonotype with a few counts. In DNA form, the CDR3 reads TGTGCCAGCAGTTACCGTATCTCCTACGAGCAGTACTTC. It yields the protein CASSYRISYEQYF. The rearrangement uses TRBV6-2 or TRBV6-3 and TRBJ2-7; D remains ambiguous. V was trimmed by 2 bases and J by 0 bases, leaving 5 bases between them. The CDR3 is made up of 13 amino acids. Germline V gene sequence: CDR1 MNHEY, CDR2 SVGEGT.

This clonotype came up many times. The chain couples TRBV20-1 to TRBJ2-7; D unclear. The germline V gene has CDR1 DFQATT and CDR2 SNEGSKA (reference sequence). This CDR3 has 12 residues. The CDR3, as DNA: TGCAGAGCCGGCCCGGACGGCTACGAGCAGTACTTC. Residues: CRAGPDGYEQYF.

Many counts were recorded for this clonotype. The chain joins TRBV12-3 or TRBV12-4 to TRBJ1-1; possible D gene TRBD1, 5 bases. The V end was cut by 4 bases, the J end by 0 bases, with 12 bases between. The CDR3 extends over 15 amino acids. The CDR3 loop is CASSSPTEVNTEAFF. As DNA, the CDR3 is TGTGCCAGCAGTTCTCCGACAGAAGTGAACACTGAAGCTTTCTTT.

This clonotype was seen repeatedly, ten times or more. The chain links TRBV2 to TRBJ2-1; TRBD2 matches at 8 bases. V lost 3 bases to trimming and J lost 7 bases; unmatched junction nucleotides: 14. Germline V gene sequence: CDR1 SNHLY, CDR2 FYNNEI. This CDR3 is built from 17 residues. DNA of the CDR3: TGTGCCAGCAGTGACCTCTACCGTGCGGGGGGAGGGAATGAGCAGTTCTTC. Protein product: CASSDLYRAGGGNEQFF.

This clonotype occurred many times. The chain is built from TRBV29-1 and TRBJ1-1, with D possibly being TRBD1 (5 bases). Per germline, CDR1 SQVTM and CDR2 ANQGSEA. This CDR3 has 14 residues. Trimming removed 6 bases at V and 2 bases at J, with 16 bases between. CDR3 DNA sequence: TGCAGCGTCCGCCGGGGGGGGAGTAACACTGAAGCTTTCTTT. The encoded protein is CSVRRGGSNTEAFF.

The CDR3, as DNA: TGTGCCTGGCGACAGGGAAGGAACACTGAAGCTTTCTTT. Its translation: CAWRQGRNTEAFF. V and J are TRBV30 and TRBJ1-1; 7 bases align to TRBD1. V shed 5 bases and J 1 base; nucleotides not matched to a gene: 4. The germline V gene has CDR1 GTSNPN and CDR2 SVGIG (reference sequence). CDR3 length: 13 residues.

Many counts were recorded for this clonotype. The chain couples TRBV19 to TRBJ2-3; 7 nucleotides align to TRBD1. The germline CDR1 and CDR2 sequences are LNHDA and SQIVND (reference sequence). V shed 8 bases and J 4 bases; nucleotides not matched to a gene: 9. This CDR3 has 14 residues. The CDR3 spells CASGLGQNADTQYF. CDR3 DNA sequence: TGTGCCAGTGGGCTGGGACAGAACGCAGATACGCAGTATTTT.

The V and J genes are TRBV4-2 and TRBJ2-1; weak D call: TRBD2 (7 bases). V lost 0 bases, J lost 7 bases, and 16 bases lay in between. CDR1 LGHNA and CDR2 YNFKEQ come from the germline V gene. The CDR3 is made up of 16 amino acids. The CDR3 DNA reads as TGTGCCAGCAGCCAAGATGGGGGGGGCTGGAGGAATGAGCAGTTCTTC. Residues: CASSQDGGGWRNEQFF.

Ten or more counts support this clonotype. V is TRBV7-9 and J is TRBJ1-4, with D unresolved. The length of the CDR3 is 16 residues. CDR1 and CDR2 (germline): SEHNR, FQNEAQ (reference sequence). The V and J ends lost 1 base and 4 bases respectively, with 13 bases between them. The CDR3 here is CASSLGAWSDNEKLFF. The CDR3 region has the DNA TGTGCCAGCAGCTTAGGAGCGTGGTCAGATAATGAAAAACTGTTTTTT.

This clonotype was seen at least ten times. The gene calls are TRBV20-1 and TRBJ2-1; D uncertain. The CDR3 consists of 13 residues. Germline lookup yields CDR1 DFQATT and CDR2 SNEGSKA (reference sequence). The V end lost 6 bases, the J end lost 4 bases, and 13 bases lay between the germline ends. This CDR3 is CSAILSRYNEQFF. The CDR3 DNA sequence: TGCAGTGCAATACTATCCCGTTACAATGAGCAGTTCTTC.

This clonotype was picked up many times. The DNA for the CDR3 is TGTGCCAGCAGCCCACAGGGGGCTACCTATGGCTACACCTTC. This sequence encodes CASSPQGATYGYTF. The chain has TRBV7-2 and TRBJ1-2, with 9 bases matching TRBD1. V shed 5 bases, J shed 4 bases, and the junction held 5 bases outside the gene matches. CDR3 size: 14 residues. Per germline, CDR1 SGHTA and CDR2 FQGNSA.

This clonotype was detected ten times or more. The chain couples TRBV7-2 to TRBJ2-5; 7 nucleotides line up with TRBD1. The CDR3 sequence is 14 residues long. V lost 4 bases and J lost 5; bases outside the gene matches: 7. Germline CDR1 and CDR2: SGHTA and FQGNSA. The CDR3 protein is CASSSTGERETQYF. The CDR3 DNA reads TGTGCCAGCAGCTCAACAGGGGAGCGCGAGACCCAGTACTTC.

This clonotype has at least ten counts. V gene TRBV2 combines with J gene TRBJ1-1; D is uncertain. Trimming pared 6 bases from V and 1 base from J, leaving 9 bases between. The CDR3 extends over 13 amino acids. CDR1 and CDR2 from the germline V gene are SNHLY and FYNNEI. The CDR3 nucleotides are TGTGCCAGCAGGAAGGAGACGAACACTGAAGCTTTCTTT. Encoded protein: CASRKETNTEAFF.

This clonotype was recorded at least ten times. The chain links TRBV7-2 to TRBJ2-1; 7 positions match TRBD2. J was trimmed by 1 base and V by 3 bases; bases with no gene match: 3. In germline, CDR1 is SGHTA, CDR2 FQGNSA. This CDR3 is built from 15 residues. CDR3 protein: CASSFRGVSYNEQFF. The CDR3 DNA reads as TGTGCCAGCAGCTTTCGGGGGGTGTCCTACAATGAGCAGTTCTTC.

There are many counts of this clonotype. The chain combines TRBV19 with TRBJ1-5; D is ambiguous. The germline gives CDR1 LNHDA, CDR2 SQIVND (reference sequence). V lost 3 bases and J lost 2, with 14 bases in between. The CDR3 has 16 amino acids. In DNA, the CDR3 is TGTGCCAGTAGTATCGGCACCCTTAGGGGCAATCAGCCCCAGCATTTT. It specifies CASSIGTLRGNQPQHF. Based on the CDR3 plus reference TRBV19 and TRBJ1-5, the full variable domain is DGGITQSPKYLFRKEGQNVTLSCEQNLNHDAMYWYRQDPGQGLRLIYYSQIVNDFQKGDIAEGYSVSREKKESFPLTVTSAQKNPTAFYLCASSIGTLRGNQPQHFGDGTRLSIL.

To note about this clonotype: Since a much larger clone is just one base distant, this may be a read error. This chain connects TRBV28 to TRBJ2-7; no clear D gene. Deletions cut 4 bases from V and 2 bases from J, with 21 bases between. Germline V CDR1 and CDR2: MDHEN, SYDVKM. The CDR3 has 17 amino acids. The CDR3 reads CASSSPPLLSSTYEQYF. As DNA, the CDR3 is TGTGCCAGCAGTTCCCCCCCATTACTAAGCTCGACCTACGAGCAGTACTTC.